Following are 18 T cell receptor beta chains from one sample sequenced in a study of T cells after posttransplantation cyclophosphamide. The assay was immunoSEQ multiplex PCR, and TCRdb's table has in-frame clones only and misses some. Captured here are about 34,000 clones, none seen once; the top ten comprise under 7%. What was sequenced was PBMCs. The receptors stem from a woman between 50 and 59 years old in good health and a related stem cell transplant donor.

At least ten counts were recorded for this clone. This sequence joins TRBV9 and TRBJ2-3, with 8 bases that match TRBD1. The CDR3 is 13 amino acids. Per the germline V gene, CDR1 is SGDLS and CDR2 is YYNGEE. The V and J ends lost 5 bases and 4 bases, in that order; junction bases with no gene match: 3. The CDR3 DNA sequence: TGTGCCAGCAGACCAGGGGGCGCAGATACGCAGTATTTT. Translated: CASRPGGADTQYF.

In its sample, this clone was seen many times. V and J are TRBV11-2 and TRBJ2-7, with D perhaps TRBD1 (5 bases). The germline V gene encodes CDR1 SGHAT and CDR2 FQNNGV. The CDR3 is 14 residues long. V was trimmed by 1 base and J by 6 bases, leaving 13 bases between them. The CDR3 coding sequence is TGTGCCAGCAGCTTAGTGGGCGCCAGGGCCGAGCAGTACTTC. It yields the protein CASSLVGARAEQYF.

This clone was detected many times. This sequence joins TRBV6-1 and TRBJ1-1, with 8 bases that match TRBD1. This CDR3 is built from 14 residues. Germline V lookup: CDR1 MNHNS, CDR2 SASEGT. V dropped 5 bases and J dropped 3; count of bases not matched to a gene: 5. CDR3 nucleotides: TGTGCCAGCAGTTCACAGGGGGGGGACACTGAAGCTTTCTTT. Its protein is CASSSQGGDTEAFF.

At least ten counts were recorded for this clone. CDR3 loop: CATAWQGTYNEQFF. CDR3 in DNA: TGTGCCACCGCGTGGCAGGGGACCTACAATGAGCAGTTCTTC. The gene calls are TRBV28 and TRBJ2-1; D is possibly TRBD1 (6 bases). The germline CDR1 and CDR2 sequences are MDHEN and SYDVKM. The germline V and J ends were trimmed by 10 bases and 2 bases, with 15 bases remaining between them. This CDR3 comprises 14 residues. Full variable domain (outside the CDR3, taken from reference TRBV28 and TRBJ2-1): DVKVTQSSRYLVKRTGEKVFLECVQDMDHENMFWYRQDPGLGLRLIYFSYDVKMKEKGDIPEGYSVSREKKERFSLILESASTNQTSMYLCATAWQGTYNEQFFGPGTRLTVL.

This clone has a count of ten or more. This chain connects TRBV6-1 to TRBJ2-1, with 7 nucleotides matching TRBD2. Germline V gives CDR1 MNHNS, CDR2 SASEGT. The CDR3 contains 16 residues. After removal of 1 base from V and 3 bases from J, the junction contained 6 bases not matched to a gene. Written as DNA, the CDR3 is TGTGCCAGCAGTGAAGGTGGTAGCGGGTACTACAATGAGCAGTTCTTC. It translates to CASSEGGSGYYNEQFF.

This clone was detected ten times or more. V gene TRBV4-2 combines with J gene TRBJ2-5; 8 bases map to TRBD1. The trim removed 2 bases at V and 4 bases at J, leaving 3 bases unmatched. The CDR3 contains 14 residues. The germline CDR1 and CDR2 sequences are LGHNA and YNFKEQ. The CDR3 sequence: CASSQRQGLETQYF. In nucleotides, the CDR3 is TGTGCCAGCAGCCAAAGACAGGGGTTAGAGACCCAGTACTTC.

Many counts were recorded for this clone. The chain is built from TRBV5-1 and TRBJ1-3, with no clear D. Trimming took 2 bases from V and 0 from J, leaving 3 bases between them. In germline, CDR1 is SGHRS, CDR2 YFSETQ. The CDR3 extends over 13 amino acids. The chain's CDR3 is CASSFGSGNTIYF. As DNA, the CDR3 is TGCGCCAGCAGCTTCGGCTCTGGAAACACCATATATTTT.

The table lists this clone with many counts. The J gene is TRBJ1-1, the V gene TRBV5-4, with D maybe TRBD1 (5 bases). Between the trimmed V and J ends, which lost 4 bases and 5 bases, there was a span of 15 bases. CDR3 length equals 14 residues. Germline V gene data show CDR1 as SGHNT and CDR2 as YYREEE (reference sequence). CDR3 coding DNA: TGTGCCAGCAGCCACCCCGCGGGGGTGACTGAAGCTTTCTTT. It codes for CASSHPAGVTEAFF.

This clone was seen many times. The J gene is TRBJ1-3, the V gene TRBV4-1; possibly TRBD1 for D (5 bases). Trimming took 6 bases from V and 1 from J, leaving 13 bases between them. The germline gives CDR1 MGHRA, CDR2 YSYEKL. The CDR3 loop spans 15 amino acids. CDR3 protein: CASRYNTGSGNTIYF. In DNA, the CDR3 is TGCGCCAGCAGGTATAATACAGGATCTGGAAACACCATATATTTT.

This clone was detected a few times. The rearrangement links TRBV5-1 to TRBJ1-2, with 8 bases that match TRBD1. J was trimmed by 5 bases and V by 4 bases; bases with no gene match: 10. CDR1 and CDR2 from the germline V gene are SGHRS and YFSETQ. This CDR3 comprises 15 residues. CDR3 protein: CASSETGEPLYGYTF. The CDR3 nucleotides read TGCGCCAGCAGCGAGACAGGGGAACCCCTTTATGGCTACACCTTC.

This clone was observed at least ten times. The chain carries TRBV4-3 and TRBJ1-1; D is unresolved. The CDR3 is 15 residues long. CDR1 LGHNA and CDR2 YSLEER come from the germline V gene. The ends were cut back, 1 base at V and 2 bases at J, with 11 bases in the middle. For the CDR3, the DNA is TGCGCCAGCAGCCAAGTAACCTACAGAAACACTGAAGCTTTCTTT. This codes for CASSQVTYRNTEAFF.

This clone was picked up many times. CDR3 DNA sequence: TGTGCCAGCAGTCCCTGGGGGGGCAGCAATCAGCCCCAGCATTTT. It codes for CASSPWGGSNQPQHF. The chain carries TRBV6-5 and TRBJ1-5, with D perhaps TRBD1 (6 bases). The CDR3 sequence is 15 residues long. Germline V gene data show CDR1 as MNHEY and CDR2 as SVGAGI. With 5 bases removed from V and 1 base from J, the gap between germline ends came to 12 bases.

This clone was seen repeatedly, ten times or more. The CDR3 sequence is CSLLKRTDTEQFF. CDR3 DNA sequence: TGCAGCCTATTAAAACGGACAGACACCGAGCAGTTCTTC. The chain couples TRBV29-1 to TRBJ2-1, with D perhaps matching TRBD1 (6 bases). This CDR3 has 13 residues. V shed 8 bases and J shed 10 bases, with 21 bases lying between them. CDR1 and CDR2 (germline): SQVTM, ANQGSEA.

This clone was seen many times. The chain couples TRBV7-9 to TRBJ1-2, with D possibly TRBD1 on 5 matching bases. Germline V CDR1 and CDR2: SEHNR, FQNEAQ (reference sequence). The CDR3 has 13 amino acids. V shed 1 base and J shed 7 bases, with 10 bases lying between them. Written as DNA, the CDR3 is TGTGCCAGCAGCTTAGGTGGGGCAGGTGGCTACACCTTC. As protein: CASSLGGAGGYTF.

This clone was recorded at least ten times. The V call is TRBV19, the J call TRBJ2-3; possible D gene TRBD1, 6 bases. V was shortened by 6 bases and J by 2 bases, with 12 bases between the two germline ends. Per the germline V gene, CDR1 is LNHDA and CDR2 is SQIVND (reference sequence). The CDR3 length is 14 residues. DNA for the CDR3: TGTGCCAGTAGCTGGTACAGGGACACAGATACGCAGTATTTT. It yields the protein CASSWYRDTDTQYF. The full variable domain, its missing parts supplied by reference TRBV19 and TRBJ2-3, is DGGITQSPKYLFRKEGQNVTLSCEQNLNHDAMYWYRQDPGQGLRLIYYSQIVNDFQKGDIAEGYSVSREKKESFPLTVTSAQKNPTAFYLCASSWYRDTDTQYFGPGTRLTVL.

This clone has at least ten counts. The rearrangement links TRBV5-4 to TRBJ2-3, with TRBD1 matching 7 bases. Germline V CDR1 and CDR2: SGHNT, YYREEE (reference sequence). V lost 4 bases to trimming and J lost 0 bases; unmatched junction nucleotides: 5. The CDR3 sequence is 15 residues long. The CDR3 DNA reads as TGTGCCAGCAGCCCTCGACAGGGTAGCACAGATACGCAGTATTTT. It encodes CASSPRQGSTDTQYF. Looking up the rest from reference TRBV5-4 and TRBJ2-3 gives the full variable domain: ETGVTQSPTHLIKTRGQQVTLRCSSQSGHNTVSWYQQALGQGPQFIFQYYREEENGRGNFPPRFSGLQFPNYSSELNVNALELDDSALYLCASSPRQGSTDTQYFGPGTRLTVL.

This clone was seen many times. The chain joins TRBV19 to TRBJ1-1; 9 bases line up with TRBD1. The trim removed 8 bases at V and 6 bases at J, leaving 10 bases unmatched. CDR3 length: 14 residues. CDR1 and CDR2 from the germline V gene are LNHDA and SQIVND (reference sequence). The CDR3 reads CASLQDRGSAEAFF. The CDR3 nucleotides are TGTGCCAGTCTACAAGACAGGGGGAGCGCTGAAGCTTTCTTT.

The chain uses TRBV11-2 and TRBJ2-1; 10 bases map to TRBD2. Trimming cost V 6 bases and J 6 bases; bases outside gene matches: 8. This CDR3 comprises 15 residues. Germline V lookup: CDR1 SGHAT, CDR2 FQNNGV. DNA for the CDR3: TGTGCCAGCAGTCTTCTAGCGGGAGAGGGCAATGAGCAGTTCTTC. Translated: CASSLLAGEGNEQFF.